This T cell receptor beta chain emerged from a study of post-analysis software for immune sequencing data. Looking at the study overall: Patients with relapsing-remitting, secondary progressive and progressive-relapsing multiple sclerosis courses were all represented.

Researchers reported that TCR beta cDNA libraries carried unique molecular identifiers. With roughly 0.85 to 11 million T cells as the source, 500,000 to 650,000 cDNA molecules resulted. Each CDR3 protein is one row after TCRdb ran MiXCR on the PCR reads. The sample contains about 770,000 distinct CDR3 sequences, under 60% of which appear only once. This clonotype has only a few counts. What it binds is unknown. Overall study results and limits: In patients, a few TRBV segments were more frequent than in controls, with TRBV5-6, TRBV5-1 and TRBV20-1 among them. There was significantly lower normalized Chao1 diversity in multiple sclerosis patients than in controls. The F measure placed samples prepared in the same batch into strongly shared clusters.

V gave up 7 bases and J gave up 4 bases; unmatched junction bases: 7. The CDR3 sequence is 12 residues long. Looked up from germline, CDR1 is SQVTM and CDR2 is ANQGSEA. The sequence was obtained from a girl aged 5 to 17 with multiple sclerosis. Sequencing was performed on blood. This sequence joins TRBV29-1 and TRBJ2-7, with 7 positions matching TRBD1. CDR3 DNA: TGCAGCGGACGGGACAGCCAATACGAGCAGTACTTC. It is translated as CSGRDSQYEQYF.